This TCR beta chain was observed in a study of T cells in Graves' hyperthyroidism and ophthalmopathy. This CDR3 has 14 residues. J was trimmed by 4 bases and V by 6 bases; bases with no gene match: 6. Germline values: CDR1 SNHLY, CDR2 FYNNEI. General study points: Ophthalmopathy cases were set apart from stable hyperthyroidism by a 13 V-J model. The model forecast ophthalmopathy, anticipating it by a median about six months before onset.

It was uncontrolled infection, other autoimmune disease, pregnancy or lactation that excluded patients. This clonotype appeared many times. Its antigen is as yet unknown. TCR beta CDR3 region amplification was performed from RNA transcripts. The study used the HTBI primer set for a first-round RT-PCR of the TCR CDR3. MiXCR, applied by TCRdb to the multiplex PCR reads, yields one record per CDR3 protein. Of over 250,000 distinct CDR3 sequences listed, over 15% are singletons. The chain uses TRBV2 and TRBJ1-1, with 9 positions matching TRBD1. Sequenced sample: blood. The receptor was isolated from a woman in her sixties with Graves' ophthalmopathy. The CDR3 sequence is CASRGTGGGTEAFF. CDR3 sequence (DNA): TGTGCCAGCAGGGGAACAGGGGGCGGCACTGAAGCTTTCTTT.